This TCR beta chain was captured in a study of response to subunit inactivated influenza vaccine. Study-level results: Seasonal influenza vaccination, on each occasion, was suggested by the authors to recruit few new T cells.

This clonotype appeared a few times. The antigen is unknown. Trimming stripped 0 bases from V and 5 bases from J, with 16 bases between. This CDR3 region has 17 residues. CDR1 and CDR2 (germline): LNHNV, YYDKDF (reference sequence). TCRdb called the RT-PCR reads again in MiXCR, with one record for every CDR3 protein. Of a few hundred thousand distinct CDR3 sequences in the sample, around a fifth are singletons; the top ten hold roughly 10%. V gene TRBV15 combines with J gene TRBJ1-4; a weak D match, TRBD1 (6 bases). Sequences were derived from PBMCs from blood, sampled 21 months after vaccination. The sequence was obtained from a man aged 45 to 70 who received an inactivated influenza vaccine. In nucleotides, the CDR3 is TGTGCCACCAGCAGAGATCCCTTTGGAGGGGGGAATGAAAAACTGTTTTTT. Protein: CATSRDPFGGGNEKLFF.